This T cell receptor beta chain was sequenced in a study of blood T cell repertoires in COVID-19. About the research overall: Acute and convalescent COVID-19 specimens originated in the United States, Italy and Spain.

Study processing details: The authors estimated nucleated cell counts from reference gene primer amplification. Profiling relied on immunoSEQ multiplex PCR, and the TCRdb table lists in-frame clones only, not all of them. The V and J calls and clone size are taken from that table; D and trimming were inferred from the DNA. The repertoire holds around 88,000 clones, with over 70% as singletons. The source material was peripheral blood. The clonotype was recovered from a man aged 55-75 years with acute or convalescent COVID-19.

CDR3 coding DNA: TGTGCCAGCAGCTCTCGTTACAACCTCTACGAGCAGTACTTC. Amino acid sequence: CASSSRYNLYEQYF. The chain carries TRBV5-8 and TRBJ2-7; D gene uncertain. V was pared by 3 bases and J by 3 bases, with 13 bases between. CDR3 size: 14 residues. Germline V lookup: CDR1 SGHTS, CDR2 YDEGEE.